A selection of T cell receptor beta chains follows, all from one sample in a study of blood T cell repertoires in COVID-19. TCRdb keeps only in-frame clones here, not all; method: immunoSEQ multiplex PCR. The table shows 110,000 or so clones, with roughly 90% occurring only once. The sequencing sample was made of peripheral blood. The receptors were sampled from a woman in her 70s who had recovered from COVID-19. Each CDR3 is given with its conserved first and last residue. A D gene is named only where the DNA matches it firmly.

d_gene,v_gene,j_gene,CDR3aa
NA,TRBV20-1,TRBJ2-3,CSAPRGDTQYF
TRBD1,TRBV6-5,TRBJ1-2,CASAPGTGIYGYTF
TRBD2,TRBV3-1/TRBV3-2,TRBJ2-1,CASSQEVREPRDEQFF
NA,TRBV2,TRBJ1-2,CAIRGAHFNYGYTF
TRBD2,TRBV9,TRBJ2-1,CASSRTSGYNEQFF
NA,TRBV30,TRBJ1-5,CAWSVRGGEYSNQPQHF
NA,TRBV19,TRBJ2-7,CASSIRRAGRVPSYEQYF
TRBD1,TRBV28,TRBJ2-7,CASTEGGQGAEEQYF
NA,TRBV4-2,TRBJ2-1,CASSRDLAIEQFF
TRBD2,TRBV6-2/TRBV6-3,TRBJ2-2,CASSYGLAGPGGELFF
TRBD1,TRBV10-3,TRBJ1-2,CAISSSLGQAYGYTF
TRBD1,TRBV19,TRBJ1-1,CASSRGQGGRTEAFF
TRBD2,TRBV9,TRBJ2-1,CASGRGYNEQFF
NA,TRBV30,TRBJ1-2,CAWSFGGTGGYTF
NA,TRBV5-1,TRBJ2-1,CASRTASENNEQFF
NA,TRBV5-1,TRBJ2-7,CASSSQGLSYEQYF
TRBD1,TRBV7-9,TRBJ2-3,CASSQGQAYTDTQYF
TRBD2,TRBV4-1,TRBJ2-4,CASSPGAGTTRLAKNIQYF
TRBD1,TRBV28,TRBJ2-7,CATSSGGDRTYEQYF
NA,TRBV20-1,TRBJ2-7,CSASLTGEQYF
TRBD1,TRBV5-4,TRBJ2-3,CASTKRQGGTDTQYF
NA,TRBV4-3,TRBJ2-4,CASSQEASTLARNIQYF
NA,TRBV7-3,TRBJ2-1,CASSLGRGQEQFF
TRBD2,TRBV6-6,TRBJ2-2,CASSSGLAGDTGELFF
TRBD2,TRBV9,TRBJ2-3,CASSALSGGALSTQYF
NA,TRBV9,TRBJ2-7,CASSVGRGNYEQYF
TRBD1,TRBV19,TRBJ1-4,CASRDRGRGEKLFF
TRBD1,TRBV7-9,TRBJ1-2,CALEGQGEDGYTF
NA,TRBV4-1,TRBJ1-6,CASSQQGSPYNSPLHF
TRBD2,TRBV18,TRBJ2-7,CASSPGPAGGTYEQYF